These T cell receptor beta chains were read from a single sample in a study of brain T cells in children with intractable seizures. The protocol was immunoSEQ multiplex PCR, while the TCRdb copy is restricted to in-frame clones and leaves out a portion. The sample shows more than 3,500 clones, around 73% of them seen only once. The material sequenced was resected brain tissue, taken at surgery. These receptor sequences come from a girl aged 2-10 years with Rasmussen encephalitis and intractable seizures. CDR3s include the opening cysteine and the closing phenylalanine or tryptophan. The order of the fields is V gene, J gene, CDR3 length, CDR3 protein.

TRBV28	TRBJ1-1	15	CASRRPPQVHTEAFF
TRBV29-1	TRBJ2-1	13	CSVRAGNNNEQFF
TRBV12-5	TRBJ1-2	12	CASGTLIGGYTF
TRBV10-3	TRBJ2-5	15	CAISEFSLGIETQYF
TRBV6-5	TRBJ1-3	15	CASSSQAFSGNTIYF
TRBV30	TRBJ1-1	13	CAYTGFGYTEAFF
TRBV24-1	TRBJ2-5	17	CATSDRREPIYQETQYF
TRBV2	TRBJ2-7	12	CATQGGVDEQYF
TRBV19	TRBJ2-1	13	CASSSGLSNEQFF
TRBV18	TRBJ2-7	13	CASSLGLANEQYF
TRBV5-5	TRBJ1-5	15	CASSLWGGGNQPQHF
TRBV19	TRBJ1-3	16	CASSIPGMLSGNTIYF
TRBV7-2	TRBJ2-2	16	CASSLAGTGGTGELFF
TRBV2	TRBJ2-7	14	CASSDRTKGYEQYF
TRBV13	TRBJ1-1	14	CASSLLTTGTEAFF
TRBV6-5	TRBJ1-5	15	CASSSGGSGNQPQHF
TRBV5-4	TRBJ2-3	16	CASSLMLAGVSDTQYF
TRBV7-2	TRBJ1-5	14	CASSLYYSNQPQHF
TRBV9	TRBJ1-1	13	CASSRGGNTEAFF
TRBV7-9	TRBJ2-3	15	CASSNTGGGTDTQYF
TRBV28	TRBJ2-3	16	CASSDRLAGGEDTQYF
TRBV30	TRBJ1-5	13	CAWSPDINQPQHF
TRBV3-1/TRBV3-2	TRBJ1-3	15	CASSRQGVAGNTIYF
TRBV3-1/TRBV3-2	TRBJ1-2	15	CASSQGRGARYGYTF
TRBV7-8	TRBJ1-1	13	CASSSAGDTEAFF
TRBV7-9	TRBJ2-1	16	CASSPPRRGFYNEQFF
TRBV5-4	TRBJ1-6	14	CASSWTADNSPLHF
TRBV11-3	TRBJ2-7	14	CASSPRTTPYEQYF
TRBV10-3	TRBJ1-2	13	CAITLDREHGYTF
TRBV5-1	TRBJ2-3	16	CASSPQRGRDTDTQYF
TRBV10-3	TRBJ2-2	11	CAISEPGELFF
TRBV7-9	TRBJ2-1	12	CASSWGVNEQFF
TRBV3-1/TRBV3-2	TRBJ2-7	15	CASSQAPGPSYEQYF
TRBV7-9	TRBJ2-7	14	CASSRSGGEYEQYF
TRBV28	TRBJ2-7	17	CASRPHSGTGPSYEQYF
TRBV30	TRBJ1-4	12	CAWSARGEKLFF
TRBV19	TRBJ1-3	15	CASSILGASGNTIYF
TRBV27	TRBJ2-1	13	CASSFGGNNEQFF
TRBV11-2	TRBJ2-7	14	CASSSPGLLYEQYF
TRBV6-1	TRBJ1-5	14	CASSENGGNQPQHF
TRBV3-1/TRBV3-2	TRBJ2-7	14	CASSRLAGGYEQYF
TRBV5-5	TRBJ2-2	14	CASSSGGAAGELFF
TRBV7-2	TRBJ2-7	15	CASSLGAQDPYEQYF
TRBV9	TRBJ2-7	15	CASSLGGEADYEQYF
TRBV3-1/TRBV3-2	TRBJ2-5	16	CASSQDKYGGGETQYF
TRBV12-5	TRBJ2-2	21	CASGLVTRSTGFGFRTGELFF
TRBV10-1	TRBJ2-5	16	CASSESPPVERGTQYF
TRBV9	TRBJ2-2	16	CASTPAGLPNTGELFF
TRBV7-2	TRBJ2-3	13	CASSSYFTDTQYF
TRBV30	TRBJ2-7	14	CAWTSGTGGYEQYF
TRBV11-2	TRBJ2-7	13	CASSSAGYNGQYF
TRBV9	TRBJ2-7	17	CASSPRGQGTIPYEQYF
TRBV5-6	TRBJ2-3	14	CASSPGQFTDTQYF
TRBV6-1	TRBJ2-2	15	CASGDTGPRTGELFF
TRBV19	TRBJ1-1	12	CASTLGGTEAFF
TRBV3-1/TRBV3-2	TRBJ1-3	14	CASSQGHSGNTIYF
TRBV7-9	TRBJ1-1	15	CASSRQQGLGTEAFF
TRBV10-2	TRBJ2-5	14	CASSESHRVETQYF